This TCR beta chain was sequenced in a study of blood T cell repertoires in COVID-19 (dated by TCRdb to about 2020). For the study in its entirety: The collaborator samples originated in the United States, Italy and Spain and spanned the acute and convalescent phases of COVID-19. The material from the prospective study consisted of cDNA or gDNA derived from T cells, B-cell-depleted T cells, or PBMCs. The dataset comprised deeply sampled blood TCRbeta repertoires from subjects exposed to, actively infected with, or recovered from COVID-19. A freely available public database, intended as a resource for researchers studying the immune response to SARS-CoV-2, is where the repertoires were released. Samples came from the ongoing ImmuneRACE study (first 160 participants) plus 1,254 subjects from 6 global collaborators. The sample metadata nearly always contained a de-identified subject ID, COVID-19 status, age in years and sex. Where available, HLA class I and class II types were taken from metadata supplied by the sample provider and were not determined by assay-based typing.

In the prospective study, participants were about 18 to 95 years old, resided in approximately 22 geographic areas of the United States, and were enrolled through a virtual design. In the prospective study, participants were assigned to cohorts based on the clinical history participants reported in a screening survey and a study questionnaire. In the prospective study, mobile phlebotomists collected whole blood, serum and a nasopharyngeal or oropharyngeal swab from each participant. Prospective study participants could optionally give additional blood draws and questionnaires over a roughly 2-month period. Prospective study blood samples were shipped either frozen or at room temperature before DNA extraction. The CDR3 covers 15 residues, taking in both the cysteine and the phenylalanine. CDR3 DNA only is kept here, 45 bases in frame from base 1. V ends up 5 bases short and J 6 bases short, with an unmatched junction base count of 7. Taken from the germline V gene, the CDR1 and CDR2 loops are SGHVS and FNYEAQ.

The study at large found these results: The amount of clinical and demographic metadata varied by source and participant and was provided uncurated.

Comments on this clone: This receptor's antigen is unknown. Base qualities are not at hand, and no much larger clone is one base apart.

TCRbeta CDR3 regions were amplified from genomic DNA using the immunoSEQ Assay, a bias-controlled multiplex PCR. The paper's processing steps were these. The number of nucleated cells in each sample was estimated by amplification of reference gene primers within the assay. Sequence reads were collapsed and filtered to measure the absolute abundance of every unique TCRbeta CDR3 rearrangement. Productive Simpson clonality was computed per sample as the square root of Simpson's diversity index over productive rearrangements. TCRdb provides this immuneACCESS table in a form limited to in-frame rearrangements. Some clones are lacking; in checked studies, under half of them reflect an unresolved V gene, and why the rest are absent is not known. The V and J calls and clone size are taken from that table; D and trimming were inferred from the DNA. Recorded for this sample are about 270,000 clones; about nine tenths of them occurred a single time. The ten most abundant clones make up over 4% of the sample.

The sample consisted of PBMCs or T cells enriched from blood (not recorded which). This TCR was recovered from a woman in her 30s with acute COVID-19. The rearranged chain carries TRBV7-6 and TRBJ1-6, with 7 junctional bases fitting TRBD1. The CDR3: CASSPGQEINSPLHF. The sequenced DNA: TGTGCCAGCAGCCCCGGACAGGAGATTAATTCACCCCTCCACTTT.